This T cell receptor beta chain appears in the sequencing data of a study of blood T cells in healthy people across ages. Trimming left V 3 bases short and J 3 bases short, with 11 bases between. The length of the CDR3 is 14 residues. A second PCR, run for about 7 to 12 cycles, used a sample-barcoded 5' primer plus a J-beta primer mix. MiXCR was run by TCRdb on the 5' RACE reads, yielding one entry per CDR3 protein. The table shows around 820,000 distinct CDR3 sequences, with around a quarter occurring only once. Study outcomes and limitations: From one million sequenced T cells, diversity estimates were lower bounds.

This clonotype came up once. Antigen unknown. This sample was also put to use in a study of T cells of mothers and their children.

This receptor was obtained from a boy aged 5 to 17 in good health. The source material was blood. The gene calls are TRBV12-3 or TRBV12-4 and TRBJ1-1; weak D call: TRBD1 (5 bases). CDR3 sequence: CASSFGGGYTEAFF. The CDR3 bases are TGTGCCAGCAGTTTCGGGGGGGGGTACACTGAAGCTTTCTTT.